This T cell receptor (beta chain) was sequenced during a study of regulatory T cells in long-lasting Graves disease. The CDR3 consists of 15 residues. Per germline, CDR1 SGHNT and CDR2 YYREEE (reference sequence). V lost 4 bases and J lost 0, with 14 bases in between. Study results and limitations: Persistent Graves' patients showed a TCR diversity that was lower than that of newly diagnosed ones. No thyroid tissue was studied; the work used peripheral blood only. Public clonotype sharing was higher in persistent than newly diagnosed patients.

The authors built TCR beta libraries using iRepertoire HTBI primers and Arm-PCR of CDR3 regions. MiXCR was run by TCRdb on the multiplex PCR reads, yielding one entry per CDR3 protein. This sample has some 280,000 distinct CDR3 sequences, with 20% to 25% found just once. Comment on this clonotype: No antigen is known for it.

Time point meaning: persistent/refractory GD, antithyroid drugs over 5 years with positive TRAb. PBMCs provided the RNA from which the TCR library was made. An endocrinology unit in Xi'an, China, supplied the patients. The chain combines TRBV5-4 with TRBJ2-7; no firm D call. The TCR sequence derives from a female donor with Graves disease. The specimen was peripheral blood mononuclear cells (PBMCs), collected when the disease was refractory, from a patient treated with antithyroid drugs. Here the CDR3 reads CASSARLNASYEQYF. CDR3 in DNA: TGTGCCAGCAGCGCCCGCCTAAACGCCTCCTACGAGCAGTACTTC.